The rows below give T cell receptor beta chains drawn from one sample of a study of blood T cell repertoires in COVID-19. Clones were sequenced by immunoSEQ multiplex PCR, and TCRdb holds only the in-frame ones, with some missing. The sample consists of approximately 300,000 clones, around 84% of them appearing once. The sequencing sample was made of PBMCs or T cells enriched from blood (not recorded which). The receptors come from a man younger than 45 who had recovered from COVID-19. Each CDR3 is given with its conserved first and last residue. D genes are given only for firm matches. Not every row has a clone size; where given, it reads once, few, many or a size class.

V gene	clone size	D gene	J gene	CDR3 DNA	CDR3 protein
TRBV12-5	NA	NA	TRBJ2-2	TGTGCTAGTGGTTTGGTATTTCGGGGTGGGAACACCGGGGAGCTGTTTTTT	CASGLVFRGGNTGELFF
TRBV28	NA	TRBD1	TRBJ2-2	TGTGCCAGCAGTCCATCCGGGACAGGGGCCCACGGGGAGCTGTTTTTT	CASSPSGTGAHGELFF
TRBV24-1	NA	TRBD1	TRBJ1-1	TGTGCCACCAGTGACCAGGGGGGCACTGAAGCTTTCTTT	CATSDQGGTEAFF
TRBV4-1	once	NA	TRBJ1-2	TGCGCCAGCAGCCAAGAGGCCAGGCTTAACTATGGCTACACCTTC	CASSQEARLNYGYTF
TRBV18	NA	NA	TRBJ1-5	TGTGCCAGCTCGTCGACAGGCACAATGGGAAGCAATCAGCCCCAGCATTTT	CASSSTGTMGSNQPQHF
TRBV25-1	NA	NA	TRBJ1-2	TGTGCCAGCAGTGAAGGCACCTATGGCTACACCTTC	CASSEGTYGYTF
TRBV5-1	NA	TRBD1	TRBJ1-4	TGCGCCAGCAGCTCAATACAGGGGCGCGGTGAAAAACTGTTTTTT	CASSSIQGRGEKLFF
TRBV19	NA	TRBD1	TRBJ1-4	TGTGCCAGTAGTTCCTACCAAGGGACAGTGGATGAAAAACTGTTTTTT	CASSSYQGTVDEKLFF
TRBV30	NA	TRBD2	TRBJ2-2	TGTGCCTGGAGTCCGGGACTAACCATCGGGGAGCTGTTTTTT	CAWSPGLTIGELFF
TRBV30	NA	TRBD1	TRBJ2-2	TGTGCCTGGAGTCCCGGACAGGGGAACACCGGGGAGCTGTTTTTT	CAWSPGQGNTGELFF
TRBV6-4	NA	TRBD2	TRBJ2-1	TGTGCCAGCAGTGACTGGACTAGCGGGAATAAGGGTGAGCAGTTCTTC	CASSDWTSGNKGEQFF
TRBV5-4	NA	TRBD1	TRBJ2-7	TGTGCCAGCAGCTTTGGGGGACAGGGGTATAACGAGCAGTACTTC	CASSFGGQGYNEQYF
TRBV24-1	NA	TRBD2	TRBJ2-7	TGTGCCACCAGTGGTAATACAGGGCACGGGAGGGGCGAGCAGTACTTC	CATSGNTGHGRGEQYF
TRBV29-1	NA	NA	TRBJ1-1	TGCAGCGTGGGGCGGGGCGGTATGGGGACTGAAGCTTTCTTT	CSVGRGGMGTEAFF
TRBV2	once	NA	TRBJ1-5	TGTGCCAGCAGAATCGCCGAAAGCTACGGGCCCCAGCATTTT	CASRIAESYGPQHF
TRBV5-6	NA	TRBD1	TRBJ1-2	TGTGCCAGCAGCCCAACCGGGACAGGGTGGTATGGCTACACCTTC	CASSPTGTGWYGYTF
TRBV19	NA	NA	TRBJ1-2	TGTGCCAGTAGTACACTGGACAGAGCTAACTATGGCTACACCTTC	CASSTLDRANYGYTF
TRBV28	NA	TRBD1	TRBJ2-5	TGTGCCAGCAGCAAAGCGGACAGGGGATTGTACCAAGAGACCCAGTACTTC	CASSKADRGLYQETQYF
TRBV24-1	once	TRBD1	TRBJ1-5	TGTGCCACCAGTGAAGGGACAGGGGGCCATCCCCAGCATTTT	CATSEGTGGHPQHF
TRBV5-4	NA	NA	TRBJ2-5	TGTGCCAGCAGCTTAACAGGGATGGAGACCCAGTACTTC	CASSLTGMETQYF
TRBV3-1/TRBV3-2	NA	NA	TRBJ1-1	TGTGCCAGCAGCCAAGGGGCAGGGGAGGGTCAAGGAGCTTTCTTT	CASSQGAGEGQGAFF
TRBV30	NA	TRBD1	TRBJ1-5	TGTGCCTGGAAAGACCAGGGGGGAAAGCCCCAGCATTTT	CAWKDQGGKPQHF
TRBV2	NA	NA	TRBJ1-4	TGTGCCAGCAGCTACCTAGGTTCAGGGACTAATGAAAAACTGTTTTTT	CASSYLGSGTNEKLFF
TRBV7-2	NA	NA	TRBJ2-1	TGTGCCAGCAGCTTAGCTGCGCTAGCGATGGATGAGCAGTTCTTC	CASSLAALAMDEQFF
TRBV15	NA	NA	TRBJ1-6	TGTGCCACCAGCAGAACTCCACAGCCGTATAATTCACCCCTCCACTTT	CATSRTPQPYNSPLHF
TRBV11-3	few	NA	TRBJ2-1	TGTGCCAGCAGCTTAGATGGCCAAAACAATGAGCAGTTCTTC	CASSLDGQNNEQFF
TRBV5-1	NA	NA	TRBJ1-4	TGCGCCAGCAGCCCGGGATCCGCAACTAATGAAAAACTGTTTTTT	CASSPGSATNEKLFF
TRBV12-3/TRBV12-4	NA	NA	TRBJ1-6	TGTGCCAGCAAGGGAGCCAGCGGTTCACCCCTCCACTTT	CASKGASGSPLHF
TRBV19	NA	NA	TRBJ2-1	NA	CASSSGLAFPYNEQFF
TRBV6-5	NA	NA	TRBJ2-5	TGTGCCAGCAGTTACTCGTCTCTGGTCCCGAGAGAGACCCAGTACTTC	CASSYSSLVPRETQYF
TRBV9	NA	TRBD2	TRBJ2-1	TGTGCCAGCAGCCCCGGAGGACTAGCGGGGTACAATGAGCAGTTCTTC	CASSPGGLAGYNEQFF
TRBV5-4	few	NA	TRBJ1-4	TGTGCCAGCAGCTTGTCGGGGGGGCGCGGGGCTAGCGAAAAACTGTTTTTT	CASSLSGGRGASEKLFF
TRBV29-1	NA	TRBD1	TRBJ1-4	TGCAGCGTAACGTTTTGGACAGGGGAAACTAATGAAAAACTGTTTTTT	CSVTFWTGETNEKLFF
TRBV6-5	NA	TRBD1	TRBJ1-1	TGTGCCAGCAGCGCGGACAGGGCGTGGACTGAAGCTTTCTTT	CASSADRAWTEAFF
TRBV5-1	NA	NA	TRBJ1-2	TGCGCCAGCAGCTTGGGTGACCCTGGGCGCAATGGCTACACCTTC	CASSLGDPGRNGYTF
TRBV6-4	NA	NA	TRBJ1-2	TGTGCCAGCGTGGTCCGGGGGGCCGGCCCTTATGGCTACACCTTC	CASVVRGAGPYGYTF
TRBV9	NA	NA	TRBJ2-2	TGTGCCAGCAGCGTTGGGGCCGCTAGTTTCGCCGGGGAGCTGTTTTTT	CASSVGAASFAGELFF
TRBV7-9	NA	NA	TRBJ2-5	TGTGCCAGCAGCTCCTGGACTGACAAGCAAGAGACCCAGTACTTC	CASSSWTDKQETQYF
TRBV11-3	NA	NA	TRBJ2-5	TGTGCCAGCAGCCAGTACCAAGAGACCCAGTACTTC	CASSQYQETQYF
TRBV28	once	NA	TRBJ1-1	TGTACCAGCAACTACCTCCGCCGGGTTAACACTGAAGCTTTCTTT	CTSNYLRRVNTEAFF
TRBV9	NA	TRBD2	TRBJ2-1	TGTGCCAGCAGCCCCGGACTAGCGGGTCAGGGTGAGCAGTTCTTC	CASSPGLAGQGEQFF
TRBV2	once	NA	TRBJ1-6	TGTGCCAGCAGCGTAGATAAACAGGGTTCGCTCCACTTT	CASSVDKQGSLHF
TRBV7-7	NA	NA	TRBJ2-5	TGTGCTAGCAGCTTAGCCCATCGACAGATCATGGAGACCCAGTACTTC	CASSLAHRQIMETQYF
TRBV21-1	NA	NA	TRBJ1-2	TGTGCCAGCAGCCTACAATCTCCCAGGGTTAACTATGGCTACACCTTC	CASSLQSPRVNYGYTF
TRBV28	NA	NA	TRBJ1-2	TGTGCCAGCAGGGAAACAGGGATGAACTATGGCTACACCTTC	CASRETGMNYGYTF
TRBV7-2	NA	TRBD1	TRBJ2-3	TGTGCCAGCAGCCCTCGACAGGGGCCCACAGATACGCAGTATTTT	CASSPRQGPTDTQYF
TRBV3-1/TRBV3-2	NA	NA	TRBJ1-4	TGTGCCAGCAGCCCCCGAACAGCCACAACTAATGAAAAACTGTTTTTT	CASSPRTATTNEKLFF
TRBV5-1	NA	TRBD2	TRBJ2-5	TGCGCCAGCAACACTGGACTAGCCCGCGGGGGGGAGACCCAGTACTTC	CASNTGLARGGETQYF
TRBV19	once	TRBD2	TRBJ2-7	TGTGCCAGTAGTATAGCGTTAGCGGGAGGTCCGTCCTACGAGCAGTACTTC	CASSIALAGGPSYEQYF
TRBV14	once	TRBD1	TRBJ2-2	TGTGCCAGCAGCCAAGCCTTAAACTCCTTACAGGGGTACGGTTTGCCCGGGGAGCTGTTTTTT	CASSQALNSLQGYGLPGELFF
TRBV12-3/TRBV12-4	NA	TRBD1	TRBJ2-3	TGTGCCAGCAGTGGGGACAGCCGAGATACGCAGTATTTT	CASSGDSRDTQYF